Following are 30 T cell receptor beta chains from one sample sequenced in a study of cytomegalovirus exposure and HLA in healthy donors. The primer mix had 60 Vbeta and 13 Jbeta primers. The table came from immunoSEQ multiplex PCR; TCRdb's copy has only in-frame clones and leaves some out. The sample includes 85,000 to 90,000 clones, around four fifths of them seen just once. Sequenced material: PBMCs. These receptors came from a man between 25 and 39 years old in good health and CMV-seronegative.

CDR3 bases: TGTGCCAGCAGTTTAGGGCTAGCGGGGGGCTCCTACGAGCAGTACTTC. Amino acid sequence: CASSLGLAGGSYEQYF. The chain links TRBV28 to TRBJ2-7; 11 bases map to TRBD2. Per the germline V gene, CDR1 is MDHEN and CDR2 is SYDVKM. CDR3 length: 16 residues. The ends lost 2 bases at V and 0 bases at J; junction bases unmatched: 3.

This clone has only one observation. The chain employs TRBV7-9 and TRBJ2-1; TRBD2 is a possible D gene (7 bases). Germline V gene data show CDR1 as SEHNR and CDR2 as FQNEAQ (reference sequence). Trimming removed 5 bases at V and 10 bases at J, with 18 bases between. This CDR3 spans 14 amino acids. The CDR3 DNA reads TGTGCCAGCAGCCCTCAGGAGGGGGGGCAGGAGCAGTTCTTC. The encoded protein is CASSPQEGGQEQFF.

This clone was recorded only once. The chain employs TRBV7-6 and TRBJ2-7; 9 bases line up with TRBD1. CDR1 is SGHVS and CDR2 is FNYEAQ in the germline V gene. The CDR3 spans 16 residues. V was clipped by 3 bases and J by 1 base; unmatched bases: 7. Written as DNA, the CDR3 is TGTGCCAGCAGCTTGGGGTCCGGGACAGGGTCCTACGAGCAGTACTTC. This sequence encodes CASSLGSGTGSYEQYF.

V and J are TRBV20-1 and TRBJ1-1; D not certain. CDR3 length: 10 amino acids. Trimming stripped 3 bases from V and 12 bases from J, with 11 bases between. The germline gives CDR1 DFQATT, CDR2 SNEGSKA (reference sequence). CDR3 sequence reads: CSARTALTFF. DNA of the CDR3: TGCAGTGCTAGGACTGCATTGACTTTCTTT.

The rearrangement uses TRBV27 and TRBJ1-1; 10 nucleotides match TRBD1. From germline, CDR1 is MNHEY and CDR2 SMNVEV (reference sequence). V lost 5 bases to trimming and J lost 1 base; unmatched junction nucleotides: 4. CDR3 length: 15 residues. This chain's CDR3 is CASSPTGGANTEAFF. As DNA, the CDR3 is TGTGCCAGCAGTCCGACAGGGGGCGCGAACACTGAAGCTTTCTTT.

This clone was seen only once. This chain connects TRBV7-9 to TRBJ2-2, with D perhaps matching TRBD1 (6 bases). The CDR3 is 13 residues long. In germline, CDR1 is SEHNR, CDR2 FQNEAQ (reference sequence). Trimming took off 5 bases at V and 8 bases at J, with 12 bases between the two ends. The chain's CDR3 is CASSTRGQGELFF. The CDR3 DNA sequence: TGTGCCAGCAGCACCCGAGGACAGGGGGAGCTGTTTTTT.

V usage is TRBV25-1 and J usage is TRBJ1-5; D perhaps matches TRBD1 (5 bases). Per the germline V gene, CDR1 is MGHDK and CDR2 is SYGVNS. V was pared by 4 bases and J by 7 bases, with 14 bases between. This CDR3 is 14 amino acids long. DNA for the CDR3: TGTGCCAGCAGTGCCCCGGGGGAGTCCCAGCCCCAGCATTTT. It translates to CASSAPGESQPQHF.

The V call is TRBV19, the J call TRBJ2-2; the D is unclear. Per the germline V gene, CDR1 is LNHDA and CDR2 is SQIVND (reference sequence). The CDR3 consists of 15 residues. Trimming took off 2 bases at V and 0 bases at J, with 7 bases between the two ends. This CDR3 reads CASSILATNTGELFF. The CDR3 nucleotides read TGTGCCAGTAGTATACTGGCCACGAACACCGGGGAGCTGTTTTTT.

The chain employs TRBV5-1 and TRBJ2-3; 8 nucleotides line up with TRBD2. The CDR3 consists of 15 residues. The germline V gene has CDR1 SGHRS and CDR2 YFSETQ. The V segment lost 0 bases and the J segment 5 bases; nucleotides outside the gene matches: 5. The CDR3 DNA follows: TGCGCCAGCAGCTTGGATCCGACTAGCGAAGATACGCAGTATTTT. It yields the protein CASSLDPTSEDTQYF. Supplemented by reference TRBV5-1 and TRBJ2-3, the full variable domain reads KAGVTQTPRYLIKTRGQQVTLSCSPISGHRSVSWYQQTPGQGLQFLFEYFSETQRNKGNFPGRFSGRQFSNSRSEMNVSTLELGDSALYLCASSLDPTSEDTQYFGPGTRLTVL.

V gene TRBV29-1 combines with J gene TRBJ1-1, with D possibly being TRBD1 (5 bases). CDR1 SQVTM and CDR2 ANQGSEA come from the germline V gene. Trimming took off 3 bases at V and 9 bases at J, with 14 bases between the two ends. The CDR3 has 12 residues. This CDR3 is CSVEGRAAQAFF. CDR3 in DNA: TGCAGCGTTGAGGGCAGGGCTGCACAAGCTTTCTTT.

The chain employs TRBV7-2 and TRBJ2-3, with 7 nucleotides matching TRBD2. CDR1 and CDR2 from the germline V gene are SGHTA and FQGNSA. Trimming at V came to 6 bases and at J to 0 bases, leaving 3 bases not matched to a gene. This CDR3 is 14 amino acids long. For the CDR3, the DNA is TGTGCCAGCAGGACTAGCTCAAGCACAGATACGCAGTATTTT. Encoded protein: CASRTSSSTDTQYF.

This chain connects TRBV5-4 to TRBJ2-5, with D possibly being TRBD1 (5 bases). Trimming removed 0 bases at V and 4 bases at J, with 19 bases between. Germline-derived CDR1 and CDR2 are SGHNT and YYREEE (reference sequence). There are 17 residues in the CDR3. This chain's CDR3 is CASSLALPGFNRETQYF. The CDR3 DNA reads TGTGCCAGCAGCTTGGCTTTGCCAGGGTTTAATAGAGAGACCCAGTACTTC.

This chain connects TRBV7-2 to TRBJ2-1; TRBD2 agrees at 8 bases. The germline CDR1 and CDR2 sequences are SGHTA and FQGNSA. The length of the CDR3 is 13 residues. V lost 8 bases to trimming and J lost 10 bases; unmatched junction nucleotides: 10. The CDR3 sequence is CASHSGAVGEQFF. CDR3 nucleotide sequence: TGTGCCAGCCATAGCGGGGCCGTGGGGGAGCAGTTCTTC.

This chain connects TRBV6-5 to TRBJ2-7; TRBD1 matches at 7 bases. CDR1 and CDR2 from the germline V gene are MNHEY and SVGAGI. The CDR3 totals 14 residues. Germline trimming cut 4 bases from V and 9 bases from J; bases unmatched to any gene: 12. The CDR3 here is CASSSSSTGFSQYF. The CDR3 DNA reads as TGTGCCAGCAGTTCGTCTTCGACAGGGTTTTCGCAGTACTTC.

The chain joins TRBV4-3 to TRBJ2-3, with 10 bases matching TRBD1. This CDR3 has 17 residues. The V gene end was trimmed by 1 base and the J gene end by 4 bases; junction bases not matched to a gene: 8. The V gene's germline CDR1 is LGHNA and CDR2 YSLEER. The CDR3 loop is CASSQAPGQGIADTQYF. The CDR3 DNA sequence: TGCGCCAGCAGCCAAGCTCCGGGACAGGGGATCGCAGATACGCAGTATTTT.

This chain uses TRBV11-2 with TRBJ2-3; weak D call: TRBD2 (6 bases). The CDR3 has 13 amino acids. V shed 5 bases and J shed 1 base, with 7 bases lying between them. Germline V CDR1 and CDR2: SGHAT, FQNNGV. The CDR3 loop reads CASSTGGTDTQYF. The CDR3 bases are TGTGCCAGCAGCACGGGGGGCACAGATACGCAGTATTTT. The full variable domain, rest sourced from reference TRBV11-2 and TRBJ2-3, is EAGVAQSPRYKIIEKRQSVAFWCNPISGHATLYWYQQILGQGPKLLIQFQNNGVVDDSQLPKDRFSAERLKGVDSTLKIQPAKLEDSAVYLCASSTGGTDTQYFGPGTRLTVL.

The chain is built from TRBV11-2 and TRBJ2-7, with TRBD2 identical over 7 bases. This CDR3 spans 14 amino acids. V trimming: 1 base; J trimming: 1 base; junction bases outside the gene matches: 1. CDR1 SGHAT and CDR2 FQNNGV come from the germline V gene. The CDR3 here is CASSLGGGSYEQYF. In DNA, the CDR3 is TGTGCCAGCAGCTTAGGCGGGGGATCCTACGAGCAGTACTTC. Supplemented by reference TRBV11-2 and TRBJ2-7, the full variable domain reads EAGVAQSPRYKIIEKRQSVAFWCNPISGHATLYWYQQILGQGPKLLIQFQNNGVVDDSQLPKDRFSAERLKGVDSTLKIQPAKLEDSAVYLCASSLGGGSYEQYFGPGTRLTVT.

J is TRBJ2-7 and V is TRBV28; 8 bases agree with TRBD1. The V and J ends lost 6 bases and 3 bases, in that order; junction bases with no gene match: 7. This CDR3 has 14 amino acids. Germline loops: CDR1 MDHEN, CDR2 SYDVKM. The CDR3 reads CASSETGQGYEQYF. The CDR3 bases are TGTGCCAGCAGCGAAACCGGACAGGGCTACGAGCAGTACTTC.

CDR3 sequence: CASSSPSRTGVWDTGELFF. The CDR3 bases are TGTGCCAGCAGTTCACCGTCACGGACAGGGGTTTGGGACACCGGGGAGCTGTTTTTT. The chain has TRBV28 and TRBJ2-2; the match to TRBD1 covers 9 bases. Trimming at V came to 4 bases and at J to 3 bases, leaving 15 bases not matched to a gene. Germline lookup yields CDR1 MDHEN and CDR2 SYDVKM. This CDR3 is 19 amino acids long.

This rearrangement joins TRBV6-1 to TRBJ1-1; 7 nucleotides match TRBD1. The germline gives CDR1 MNHNS, CDR2 SASEGT. With 6 bases clipped from V and 2 bases from J, the junction kept 9 bases outside the gene matches. The CDR3 is 15 amino acids. DNA for the CDR3: TGTGCCAGCAGATCCGGGACAGAAATAAACACTGAAGCTTTCTTT. Translating gives CASRSGTEINTEAFF.

This clone was seen a handful of times. The chain is built from TRBV10-3 and TRBJ1-4; 7 bases align to TRBD1. The CDR3 is made up of 13 amino acids. J gave up 5 bases and V 7 bases, and 4 bases lay outside the gene matches. Germline lookup yields CDR1 ENHRY and CDR2 SYGVKD. The CDR3 nucleotides are TGTGCCATCACCGACAGGGCAAATGAAAAACTGTTTTTT. The encoded protein is CAITDRANEKLFF.

The chain uses TRBV5-1 and TRBJ1-1; D is perhaps TRBD1 (6 bases). Looked up from germline, CDR1 is SGHRS and CDR2 is YFSETQ. V shed 0 bases and J shed 0 bases, with 15 bases lying between them. The CDR3 sequence is 17 residues long. This CDR3 is CASSLGGFRDMNTEAFF. CDR3 DNA: TGCGCCAGCAGCTTGGGGGGGTTCAGGGACATGAACACTGAAGCTTTCTTT.

The genes are TRBV28 and TRBJ2-7, with TRBD2 as a possible D gene (5 bases). Germline assignment: CDR1 MDHEN and CDR2 SYDVKM. The CDR3 is made up of 12 amino acids. The V end was cut by 4 bases, the J end by 3 bases, with 7 bases between. The CDR3 here is CASSYSVYEQYF. CDR3 nucleotide sequence: TGTGCCAGCAGTTATAGCGTCTACGAGCAGTACTTC.

This clone has just a few counts. The V and J genes are TRBV7-8 and TRBJ1-5; the match to TRBD1 covers 9 bases. The germline CDR1 and CDR2 sequences are SGHVS and FQNEAQ. After removal of 5 bases from V and 5 bases from J, the junction contained 4 bases not matched to a gene. The CDR3 is 14 amino acids. The chain's CDR3 is CASSTRTGDQPQHF. CDR3 nucleotides: TGTGCCAGCAGCACAAGGACAGGGGATCAGCCCCAGCATTTT. The entire variable domain, with the rest obtained from reference TRBV7-8 and TRBJ1-5, is as follows: GAGVSQSPRYKVAKRGQDVALRCDPISGHVSLFWYQQALGQGPEFLTYFQNEAQLDKSGLPSDRFFAERPEGSVSTLKIQRTQQEDSAVYLCASSTRTGDQPQHFGDGTRLSIL.

This clone showed up just once. J is TRBJ2-7 and V is TRBV18; 8 nucleotides align to TRBD1. The ends lost 3 bases at V and 1 base at J; junction bases unmatched: 14. The CDR3 runs 18 residues. Per the germline V gene, CDR1 is KGHSH and CDR2 is LQKENI. CDR3 amino acids: CASSPVGGGQGLSYEQYF. The CDR3 DNA is TGTGCCAGCTCACCGGTGGGTGGTGGACAGGGTCTTTCCTACGAGCAGTACTTC. The variable domain in full, completed from reference TRBV18 and TRBJ2-7, reads NAGVMQNPRHLVRRRGQEARLRCSPMKGHSHVYWYRQLPEEGLKFMVYLQKENIIDESGMPKERFSAEFPKEGPSILRIQQVVRGDSAAYFCASSPVGGGQGLSYEQYFGPGTRLTVT.

This chain links TRBV4-1 with TRBJ1-6; 10 positions agree with TRBD1. The CDR3 is 14 amino acids. Germline CDR1 MGHRA, CDR2 YSYEKL. V was clipped by 4 bases and J by 6 bases; unmatched bases: 0. This CDR3 is CASSRDRGNSPLHF. In nucleotides, the CDR3 is TGCGCCAGCAGCCGGGACAGGGGTAATTCACCCCTCCACTTT.

The chain combines TRBV5-1 with TRBJ1-3; 7 positions match TRBD1. The germline V gene encodes CDR1 SGHRS and CDR2 YFSETQ. This CDR3 is built from 15 residues. V gave up 3 bases and J gave up 4 bases; unmatched junction bases: 7. The CDR3 is CASSSQGTGGNTIYF. Written as DNA, the CDR3 is TGCGCCAGCAGCTCACAGGGGACGGGGGGAAACACCATATATTTT. The whole variable domain, filled in from reference TRBV5-1 and TRBJ1-3, reads KAGVTQTPRYLIKTRGQQVTLSCSPISGHRSVSWYQQTPGQGLQFLFEYFSETQRNKGNFPGRFSGRQFSNSRSEMNVSTLELGDSALYLCASSSQGTGGNTIYFGEGSWLTVV.

The rearrangement uses TRBV6-1 and TRBJ1-2; D ambiguous. This CDR3 comprises 13 residues. Germline lookup yields CDR1 MNHNS and CDR2 SASEGT. V lost 8 bases and J 5 bases, leaving 15 bases between the germline ends. The CDR3 DNA reads as TGTGCCAGCGGGGTTGGCGCGGGGTATGGCTACACCTTC. Translating it yields CASGVGAGYGYTF.

The J gene is TRBJ1-1, the V gene TRBV6-1; no clear D gene. CDR1 MNHNS and CDR2 SASEGT come from the germline V gene. The ends were cut back, 2 bases at V and 4 bases at J, with 14 bases in the middle. The CDR3 is 15 residues long. CDR3 loop: CASSEIVRGLTEAFF. In DNA form, the CDR3 reads TGTGCCAGCAGTGAAATAGTTAGAGGGCTCACTGAAGCTTTCTTT.

The chain employs TRBV5-4 and TRBJ2-1; the D is unclear. In germline, CDR1 is SGHNT, CDR2 YYREEE (reference sequence). Between the trimmed V and J ends, which lost 4 bases and 5 bases, there was a span of 7 bases. The CDR3 is 12 amino acids. The CDR3, as DNA: TGTGCCAGCAGCCGCGAAAACAATGAGCAGTTCTTC. Residues: CASSRENNEQFF.